The table lists the clone carrying this TCR beta chain with many counts. The antigen remains unidentified. Time point specified: sample taken at primary tumor resection. Samples were obtained from roughly 65 donors, all untreated early-stage non-small cell lung cancer patients. Unsorted tumor, nontumor lung tissue or cryopreserved PBMC supplied the whole RNA. The data were taken from a study of spatial heterogeneity in lung cancer. Study context: A T cell module score from matched bulk RNA-seq correlated strongly with TCR transcript counts in tumor regions. Findings and caveats of the study: Expanded intratumoral alpha and beta TCR counts tracked tumor mutation counts.

V lost 4 bases and J lost 4; bases outside the gene matches: 7. CDR1 MDHEN and CDR2 SYDVKM come from the germline V gene. The CDR3 runs 15 residues. One entry per CDR3 protein results from TCRdb running MiXCR on the 5' RACE reads. Here the sample spans fewer than 30,000 distinct CDR3 sequences, about 7% being singletons. The source material was lung tumor tissue, sampled at surgery. The gene calls are TRBV28 and TRBJ2-7, with TRBD2 identical over 10 bases. This TCR came from a male donor with early-stage non-small cell lung cancer. CDR3 residues: CASSSIIAGGYEQYF. CDR3 DNA sequence: TGTGCCAGCAGTTCAATCATAGCGGGGGGTTACGAGCAGTACTTC.